The T cell receptor beta chain under discussion was sequenced for a study of blood T cell repertoires in COVID-19. The overall study: COVID-19 samples from acute and convalescent phases originated in the United States, Italy and Spain. Nucleic acid was either cDNA or gDNA, and it came from T cells, B-cell-depleted T cells, or PBMCs.

Under the authors' procedure: Estimated nucleated cell counts came from reference gene primer amplification. The repertoire was sequenced with immunoSEQ multiplex PCR; TCRdb's copy has only in-frame clones and lacks some. The DNA was the basis for D and trimming; V, J and clone size are from that table. The table lists more than 150,000 clones, 85% to 90% of them singletons, with around 4% in the top ten. This clone was seen more than once but under ten times. In germline, CDR1 is LNHDA, CDR2 SQIVND (reference sequence). The V and J ends lost 3 bases and 5 bases respectively, with 13 bases between them. This CDR3 region has 14 residues.

This clonotype was sampled from a woman in her 70s with acute or convalescent COVID-19. This sequence joins TRBV19 and TRBJ1-2; D remains unclear. The sample was peripheral blood. The CDR3 loop reads CASSIVGDRYGYTF. In DNA, the CDR3 is TGTGCCAGTAGTATCGTCGGGGATCGGTATGGCTACACCTTC. The complete variable domain, with remaining parts taken from reference TRBV19 and TRBJ1-2, reads DGGITQSPKYLFRKEGQNVTLSCEQNLNHDAMYWYRQDPGQGLRLIYYSQIVNDFQKGDIAEGYSVSREKKESFPLTVTSAQKNPTAFYLCASSIVGDRYGYTFGSGTRLTVV.